This TCR beta chain was sequenced during a study of cytomegalovirus exposure and HLA in healthy donors. The CDR3 length is 14 residues. The V and J ends lost 5 bases and 0 bases respectively, with 11 bases between them. Germline CDR1 GTSNPN, CDR2 SVGIG (reference sequence). This clone was counted a single time. Its antigen is not identified. Study observations and caveats: Upon later analysis, HLA-associated TCR beta chains proved more clonally expanded than other, equally common chains. Later analysis associated a missense DCLRE1C variant with TCR beta V- and J-gene trimming. What a later analysis showed was that several of the most significant clusters appeared linked to common viral pathogens. Researchers counted around 170 TCR beta chains as cytomegalovirus-associated.

Vbeta (60) and Jbeta (13) primers were used in the PCR. Some clones are missing from TCRdb's copy, which holds only in-frame ones; the method was immunoSEQ multiplex PCR. Of under 200,000 clones listed, around nine tenths were seen once; the top ten hold approximately 2%. The receptor was derived from a woman aged 18 to 35 in good health and CMV-seronegative. The chain employs TRBV30 and TRBJ1-5; no firm D call. Sequencing was done on a sample of PBMCs. CDR3 in DNA: TGTGCCTGGGGCGGCGAGAATAGCAATCAGCCCCAGCATTTT. The encoded protein is CAWGGENSNQPQHF.